This paragraph covers one T cell receptor beta chain sequence. The antigen remains undetermined. The source of the blood RNA was unsorted whole blood, and germline DNA was extracted as well. Starting material of approximately 500 ng total RNA yielded TCR beta cDNA via a constant-region primer. For TCR beta, libraries were produced by three nested multiplex PCR rounds using slightly modified ARM-PCR. TRBV1-TRBV30 forward primers paired with a C-beta reverse primer were used in the first two PCR rounds, which ran about 11 cycles each. Via MiXCR, TCRdb re-called the multiplex PCR reads, giving one row per CDR3 protein. This table holds about 180,000 distinct CDR3 sequences, 60% found once. This sample was taken from a study of tumor-infiltrating lymphocytes in primary liver carcinoma. Study information: The five patients, who were men and women, ranged in age from 30 to 69 years. Study-wide results and limits: The study found a significantly higher top-250-clone fraction in tumors than in blood (p = 0.039). The overlap of tumor-adjacent and tumor-blood pairs was smaller than that of tumor region pairs. Each sample was bulk and unsorted; consequently, CD4+ and CD8+ repertoires were not compared.

Germline V gene data show CDR1 as MNHNS and CDR2 as SASEGT. This CDR3 region has 15 residues. Losses at the gene ends were 9 bases for V and 4 bases for J; bases not matched to a gene: 13. Sequencing was performed on peripheral blood. This receptor was obtained from a man aged 40-50 years with primary liver carcinoma and hepatitis B virus infection. This rearrangement joins TRBV6-1 to TRBJ2-3; 7 nucleotides align to TRBD1. The CDR3, as DNA: TGTGCCAGTTTGGACAGGAGTGCTAATCCAGATACGCAGTATTTT. Residues: CASLDRSANPDTQYF.